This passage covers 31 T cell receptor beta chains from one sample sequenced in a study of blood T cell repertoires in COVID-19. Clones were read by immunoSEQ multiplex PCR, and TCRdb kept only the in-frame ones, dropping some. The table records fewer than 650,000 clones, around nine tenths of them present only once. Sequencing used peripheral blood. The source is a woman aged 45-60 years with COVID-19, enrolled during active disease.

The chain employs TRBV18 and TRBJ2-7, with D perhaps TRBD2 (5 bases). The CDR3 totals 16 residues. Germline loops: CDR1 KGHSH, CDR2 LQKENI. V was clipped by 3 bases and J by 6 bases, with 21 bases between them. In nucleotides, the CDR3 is TGTGCCAGCTCACCCGCGTCAAGCGGACCGTGGGGCGAGCAGTACTTC. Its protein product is CASSPASSGPWGEQYF.

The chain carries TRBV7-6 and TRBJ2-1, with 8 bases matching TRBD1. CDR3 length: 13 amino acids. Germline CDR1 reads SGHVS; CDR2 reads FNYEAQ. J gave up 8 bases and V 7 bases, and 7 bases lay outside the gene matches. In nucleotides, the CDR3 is TGTGCCAGCACAATTGCACAGGGGGATGAGCAGTTCTTC. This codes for CASTIAQGDEQFF.

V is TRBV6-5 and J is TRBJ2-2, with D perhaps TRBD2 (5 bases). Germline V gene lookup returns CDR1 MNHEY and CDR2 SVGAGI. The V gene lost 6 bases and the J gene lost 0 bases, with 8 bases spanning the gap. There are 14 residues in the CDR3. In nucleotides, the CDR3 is TGTGCCAGCAGGACTACGGCGAACACCGGGGAGCTGTTTTTT. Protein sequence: CASRTTANTGELFF.

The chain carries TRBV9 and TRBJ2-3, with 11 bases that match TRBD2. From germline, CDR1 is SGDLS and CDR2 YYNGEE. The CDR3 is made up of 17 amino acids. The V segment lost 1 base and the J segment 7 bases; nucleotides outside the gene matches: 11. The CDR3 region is CASSVKILSGGANTQYF. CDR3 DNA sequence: TGTGCCAGCAGCGTAAAAATTCTTAGCGGGGGGGCGAATACGCAGTATTTT.

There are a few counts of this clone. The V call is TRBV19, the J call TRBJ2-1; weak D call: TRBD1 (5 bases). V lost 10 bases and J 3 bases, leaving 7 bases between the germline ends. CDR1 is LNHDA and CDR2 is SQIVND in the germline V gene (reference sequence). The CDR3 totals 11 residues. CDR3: CATRDYNEQFF. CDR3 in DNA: TGTGCCACCAGGGACTACAATGAGCAGTTCTTC. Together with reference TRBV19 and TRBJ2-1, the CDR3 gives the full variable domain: DGGITQSPKYLFRKEGQNVTLSCEQNLNHDAMYWYRQDPGQGLRLIYYSQIVNDFQKGDIAEGYSVSREKKESFPLTVTSAQKNPTAFYLCATRDYNEQFFGPGTRLTVL.

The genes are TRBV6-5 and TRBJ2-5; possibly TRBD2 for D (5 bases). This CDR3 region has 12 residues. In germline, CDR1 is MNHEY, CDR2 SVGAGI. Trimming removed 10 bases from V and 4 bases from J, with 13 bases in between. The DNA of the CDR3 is TGTGCCACCCGAGAAAGCGGAGAGACCCAGTACTTC. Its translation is CATRESGETQYF.

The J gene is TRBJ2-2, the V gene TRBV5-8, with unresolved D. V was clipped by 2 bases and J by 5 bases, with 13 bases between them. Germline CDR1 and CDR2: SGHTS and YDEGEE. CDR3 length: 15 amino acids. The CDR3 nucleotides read TGTGCCAGCAGCTTAACGGTCCACCTTACCGGGGAGCTGTTTTTT. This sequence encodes CASSLTVHLTGELFF.

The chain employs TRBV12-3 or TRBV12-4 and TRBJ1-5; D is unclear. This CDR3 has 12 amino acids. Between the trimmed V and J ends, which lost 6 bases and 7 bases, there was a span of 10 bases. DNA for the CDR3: TGTGCCAGCAGGCGCGACACGCAGCCCCAGCATTTT. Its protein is CASRRDTQPQHF.

The CDR3, as DNA: TGCGCCAGCAGCCAACCAGACAGGGTAGGTGGCTACACCTTC. It translates to CASSQPDRVGGYTF. The rearrangement links TRBV4-1 to TRBJ1-2; 7 positions agree with TRBD1. Germline V gene sequence: CDR1 MGHRA, CDR2 YSYEKL. V lost 2 bases to trimming and J lost 7 bases; unmatched junction nucleotides: 7. The CDR3 totals 14 residues.

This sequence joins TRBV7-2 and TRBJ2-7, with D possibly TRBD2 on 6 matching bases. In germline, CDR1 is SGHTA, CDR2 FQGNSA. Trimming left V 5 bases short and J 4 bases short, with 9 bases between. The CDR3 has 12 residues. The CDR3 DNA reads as TGTGCCAGCAGCCCAGGGAGGTACGAGCAGTACTTC. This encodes CASSPGRYEQYF.

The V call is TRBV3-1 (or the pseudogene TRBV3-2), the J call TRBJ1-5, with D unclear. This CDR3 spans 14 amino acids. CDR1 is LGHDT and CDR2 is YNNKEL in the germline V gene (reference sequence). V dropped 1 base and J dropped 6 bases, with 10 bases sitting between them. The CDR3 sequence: CASSQGPSVQPQHF. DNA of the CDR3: TGTGCCAGCAGCCAAGGCCCTTCAGTTCAGCCCCAGCATTTT.

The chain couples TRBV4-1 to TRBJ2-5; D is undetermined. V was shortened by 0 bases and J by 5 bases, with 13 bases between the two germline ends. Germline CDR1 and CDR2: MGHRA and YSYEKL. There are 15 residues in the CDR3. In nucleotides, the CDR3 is TGCGCCAGCAGCCAAGAACTACCTAGAGGCGAGACCCAGTACTTC. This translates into CASSQELPRGETQYF.

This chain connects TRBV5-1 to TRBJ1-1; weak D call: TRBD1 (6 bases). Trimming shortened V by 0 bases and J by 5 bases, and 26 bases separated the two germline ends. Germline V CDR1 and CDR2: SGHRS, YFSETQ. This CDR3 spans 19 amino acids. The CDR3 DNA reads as TGCGCCAGCAGCTTGGGAGCGAGACAGGTCGGACTCGTAGTAACTGAAGCTTTCTTT. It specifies CASSLGARQVGLVVTEAFF.

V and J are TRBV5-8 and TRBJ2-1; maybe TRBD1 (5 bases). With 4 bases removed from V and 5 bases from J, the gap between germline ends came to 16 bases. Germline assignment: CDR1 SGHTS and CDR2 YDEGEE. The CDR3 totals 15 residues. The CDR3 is CASSHLGLGDNEQFF. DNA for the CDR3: TGTGCCAGCAGCCACCTCGGGCTAGGGGACAATGAGCAGTTCTTC. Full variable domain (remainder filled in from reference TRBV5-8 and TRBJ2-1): EAGVTQSPTHLIKTRGQQATLRCSPISGHTSVYWYQQALGLGLQFLLWYDEGEERNRGNFPPRFSGRQFPNYSSELNVNALELEDSALYLCASSHLGLGDNEQFFGPGTRLTVL.

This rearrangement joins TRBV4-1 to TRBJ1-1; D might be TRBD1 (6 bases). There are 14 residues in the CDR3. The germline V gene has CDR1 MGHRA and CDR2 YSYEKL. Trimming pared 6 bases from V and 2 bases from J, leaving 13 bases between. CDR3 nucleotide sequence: TGCGCCAGCAGGTGGGCGGGGGGCAACACTGAAGCTTTCTTT. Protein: CASRWAGGNTEAFF.

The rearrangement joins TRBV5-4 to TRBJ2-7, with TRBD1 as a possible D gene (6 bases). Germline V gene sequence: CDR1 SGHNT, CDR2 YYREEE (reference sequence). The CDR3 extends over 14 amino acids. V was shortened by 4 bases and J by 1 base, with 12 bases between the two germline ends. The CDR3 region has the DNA TGTGCCAGCAGCGGAACGGACAGTTCCTACGAGCAGTACTTC. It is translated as CASSGTDSSYEQYF.

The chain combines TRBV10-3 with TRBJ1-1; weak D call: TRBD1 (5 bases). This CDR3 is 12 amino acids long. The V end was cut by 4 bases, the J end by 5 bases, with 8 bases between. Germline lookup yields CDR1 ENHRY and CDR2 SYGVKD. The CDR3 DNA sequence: TGTGCCATCAGTGGGGGGGAGACTGAAGCTTTCTTT. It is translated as CAISGGETEAFF.

This chain's CDR3 is CASSPPGGATEAFF. CDR3 DNA sequence: TGTGCCAGCTCACCACCGGGTGGGGCCACTGAAGCTTTCTTT. The chain couples TRBV18 to TRBJ1-1, with D perhaps TRBD1 (5 bases). The CDR3 runs 14 residues. The ends were cut back, 0 bases at V and 4 bases at J, with 9 bases in the middle. Per the germline V gene, CDR1 is KGHSH and CDR2 is LQKENI.

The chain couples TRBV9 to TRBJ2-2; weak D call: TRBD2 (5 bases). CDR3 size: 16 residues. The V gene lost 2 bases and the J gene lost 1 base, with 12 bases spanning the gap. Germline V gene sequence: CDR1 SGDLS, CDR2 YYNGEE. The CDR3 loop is CASSVALTRNTGELFF. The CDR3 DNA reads TGTGCCAGCAGCGTGGCCTTAACTAGGAACACCGGGGAGCTGTTTTTT.

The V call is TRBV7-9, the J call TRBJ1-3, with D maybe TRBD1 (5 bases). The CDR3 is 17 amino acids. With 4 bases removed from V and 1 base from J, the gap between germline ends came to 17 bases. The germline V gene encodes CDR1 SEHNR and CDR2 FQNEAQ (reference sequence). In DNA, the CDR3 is TGTGCCAGCAGCTCTCCAGGGAACGGCAATTCTGGAAACACCATATATTTT. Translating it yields CASSSPGNGNSGNTIYF. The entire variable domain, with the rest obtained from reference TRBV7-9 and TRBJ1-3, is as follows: DTGVSQNPRHKITKRGQNVTFRCDPISEHNRLYWYRQTLGQGPEFLTYFQNEAQLEKSRLLSDRFSAERPKGSFSTLEIQRTEQGDSAMYLCASSSPGNGNSGNTIYFGEGSWLTVV.

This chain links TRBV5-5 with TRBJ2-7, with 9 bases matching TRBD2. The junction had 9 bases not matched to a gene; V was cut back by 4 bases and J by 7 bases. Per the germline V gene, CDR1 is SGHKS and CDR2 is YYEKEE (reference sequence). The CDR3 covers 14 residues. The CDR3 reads CASSARTSVGEQYF. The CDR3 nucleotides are TGTGCCAGCAGCGCCCGGACTAGCGTAGGAGAGCAGTACTTC.

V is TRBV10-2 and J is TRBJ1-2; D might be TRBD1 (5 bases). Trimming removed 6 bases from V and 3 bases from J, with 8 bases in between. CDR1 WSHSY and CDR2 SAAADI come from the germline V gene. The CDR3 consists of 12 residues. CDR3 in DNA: TGCGCCAGCAGCGGGGGGGACTATGGCTACACCTTC. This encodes CASSGGDYGYTF.

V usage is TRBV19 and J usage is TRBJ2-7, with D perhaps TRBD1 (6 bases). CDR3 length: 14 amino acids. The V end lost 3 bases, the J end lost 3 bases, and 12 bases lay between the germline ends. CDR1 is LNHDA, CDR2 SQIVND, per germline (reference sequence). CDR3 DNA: TGTGCCAGTAGTATCTTTCCAGGGGACTACGAGCAGTACTTC. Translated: CASSIFPGDYEQYF.

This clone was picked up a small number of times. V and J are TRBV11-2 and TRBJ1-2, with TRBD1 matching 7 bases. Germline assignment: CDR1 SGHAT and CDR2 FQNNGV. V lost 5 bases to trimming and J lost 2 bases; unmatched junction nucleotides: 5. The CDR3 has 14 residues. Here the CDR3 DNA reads TGTGCCAGCAGCCAACCCAGGGGGAACTATGGCTACACCTTC. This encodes CASSQPRGNYGYTF.

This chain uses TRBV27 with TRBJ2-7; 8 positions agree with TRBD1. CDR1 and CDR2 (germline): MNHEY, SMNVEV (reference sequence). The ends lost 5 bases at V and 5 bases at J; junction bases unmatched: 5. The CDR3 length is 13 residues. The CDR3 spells CASSGQGGNEQYF. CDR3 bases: TGTGCCAGCAGTGGACAGGGTGGTAACGAGCAGTACTTC.

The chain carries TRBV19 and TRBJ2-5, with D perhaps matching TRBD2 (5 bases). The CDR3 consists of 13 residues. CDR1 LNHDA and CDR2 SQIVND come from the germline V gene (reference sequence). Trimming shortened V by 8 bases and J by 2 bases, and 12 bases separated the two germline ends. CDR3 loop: CASGFGKQETQYF. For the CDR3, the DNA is TGTGCCAGTGGATTCGGGAAGCAAGAGACCCAGTACTTC. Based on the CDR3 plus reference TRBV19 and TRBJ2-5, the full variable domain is DGGITQSPKYLFRKEGQNVTLSCEQNLNHDAMYWYRQDPGQGLRLIYYSQIVNDFQKGDIAEGYSVSREKKESFPLTVTSAQKNPTAFYLCASGFGKQETQYFGPGTRLLVL.

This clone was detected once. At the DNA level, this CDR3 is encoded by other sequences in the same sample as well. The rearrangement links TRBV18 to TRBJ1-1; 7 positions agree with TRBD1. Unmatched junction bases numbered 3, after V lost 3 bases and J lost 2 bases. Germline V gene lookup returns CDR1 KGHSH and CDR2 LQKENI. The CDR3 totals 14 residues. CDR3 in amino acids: CASSPRQGNTEAFF. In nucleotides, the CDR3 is TGTGCCAGCTCACCTCGACAGGGAAACACTGAAGCTTTCTTT.

CDR3 residues: CASSQDRIPHGYTF. Here the CDR3 DNA reads TGCGCCAGCAGCCAGGACAGGATACCCCATGGCTACACCTTC. This chain connects TRBV4-1 to TRBJ1-2, with 7 positions matching TRBD1. Germline V CDR1 and CDR2: MGHRA, YSYEKL. This CDR3 spans 14 amino acids. Losses at the gene ends were 3 bases for V and 6 bases for J; bases not matched to a gene: 7.

The CDR3 bases are TGCGCCAGCACCAGGACAGCCCAAACAACTAATGAAAAACTGTTTTTT. The encoded protein is CASTRTAQTTNEKLFF. The chain couples TRBV5-1 to TRBJ1-4, with a weak D call TRBD1 (6 bases). CDR3 length equals 16 residues. V shed 6 bases and J shed 0 bases, with 15 bases lying between them. Germline V gene data show CDR1 as SGHRS and CDR2 as YFSETQ.

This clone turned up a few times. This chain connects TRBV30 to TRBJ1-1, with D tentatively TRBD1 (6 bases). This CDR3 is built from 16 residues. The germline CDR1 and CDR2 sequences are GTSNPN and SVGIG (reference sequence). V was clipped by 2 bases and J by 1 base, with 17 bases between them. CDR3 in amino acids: CAWSPYRGRENTEAFF. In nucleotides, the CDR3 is TGTGCCTGGAGTCCCTATAGGGGGAGGGAGAACACTGAAGCTTTCTTT.

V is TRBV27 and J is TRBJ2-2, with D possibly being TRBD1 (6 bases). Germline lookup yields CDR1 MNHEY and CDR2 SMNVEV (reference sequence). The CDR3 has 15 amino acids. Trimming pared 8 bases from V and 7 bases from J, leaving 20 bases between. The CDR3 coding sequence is TGTGCCAGCGCCCCGTCTTGGGGGCAGGGCGGGGAGCTGTTTTTT. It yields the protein CASAPSWGQGGELFF.